This T cell receptor beta chain was identified in a study of STAT5B mutations in CD4+ large granular lymphocyte leukemia (dated by TCRdb to between 2021 and 2024). Context from the whole study: Among the healthy controls, the CDR3 'QG' motif was associated with a particular HLA allele. The TCRbeta repertoires of CD4+ T-cell large granular lymphocyte leukemia patients were compared with the TCRbeta repertoires of healthy blood donors. Flow cytometry performed on FACSCanto II or FACSVerse showed that the purified fractions had more than 95% purity among lymphocytes.

TCRbeta rearrangements were sequenced from genomic DNA using the immunoSEQ assay at survey resolution. In the source study's methods: In the TCR sequencing data, the lowest productive clonotype frequency that could be detected was 2.59 x 10-5. Only productive TCRbeta rearrangements, defined as complete and in-frame sequences, were included in the analyses. Sample clonality was computed as Simpson clonality in the immunoSEQ Analyzer version 3.0. Clones were grouped by frequency into very rare, small, medium, large (1-20%) or hyperexpanded (>20%) categories. Generation probabilities were estimated with OLGA 1.2.3, V-gene circos plots were generated with VDJtools, specificities were searched for in VDJdb, and CDR3 motifs were identified with GLIPH. TCRdb took over this immuneACCESS table, retaining in-frame rearrangements with V and J assigned. Such tables are incomplete; in checked studies, under half of the missing clones stem from an unresolved V gene, and the remainder is unexplained. That table gives V, J and clone size, and the DNA gave D and trimming. Within this sample are about 48,000 clones, with about three quarters of them counted one time only. The ten top clones hold 1.5% to 1.7% of the sample.

There are 15 amino acids in the CDR3, from cysteine to phenylalanine inclusive. Only the CDR3 DNA stays, 45 bases, in frame from base 1. Germline trimming: 5 bases from V, 5 bases from J; junction bases outside gene matches: 7. As encoded in the germline V gene (reference sequence), CDR1 is MNHNY while CDR2 is SVGAGI. What the work shows at the level of the full study, not this receptor alone: Each patient's main leukemic clonotypes were private, but roughly a quarter of these clonotypes showed up at low frequency in the non-leukemic repertoires of other patients. The data were not HLA-matched, and the relatively small sample size could explain the higher clonality seen in CD4+ compared with CD8+ T-LGLL. TRBV06-family usage was enriched among the top patient clones (8/27) compared with healthy controls (2/35). CD4-sorted patient repertoires appeared more clonal than healthy CD4+ repertoires, and this difference persisted after removing the putative leukemic clones.

Notes on this clone: There is no known antigen for this receptor. Base qualities are missing; no much larger clone stands one base away.

Healthy controls were around 38 blood donors whose buffy coats came from the Finnish Red Cross blood service. All TCR-sequenced material derived from peripheral blood: patient blood samples and healthy donor buffy coats. Peripheral blood mononuclear cells were isolated by Ficoll-Hypaque gradient centrifugation. For the healthy controls, CD4+ cells were obtained from buffy coats by magnetic purification. The Gentra Puregene Cell and Tissue kit was used for genomic DNA extraction, and quantification was performed on a Qubit 2.0 fluorometer. This receptor chain uses TRBV6-6 and TRBJ2-2, and 8 junction bases match TRBD1. The source of this sequence is a human donor in good health. Input material: CD4+ T cells from blood buffy coats. The CDR3 sequence is CASSLRTGRTGELFF. DNA sequence: TGTGCCAGCAGTCTCAGGACAGGGCGTACCGGGGAGCTGTTTTTT.